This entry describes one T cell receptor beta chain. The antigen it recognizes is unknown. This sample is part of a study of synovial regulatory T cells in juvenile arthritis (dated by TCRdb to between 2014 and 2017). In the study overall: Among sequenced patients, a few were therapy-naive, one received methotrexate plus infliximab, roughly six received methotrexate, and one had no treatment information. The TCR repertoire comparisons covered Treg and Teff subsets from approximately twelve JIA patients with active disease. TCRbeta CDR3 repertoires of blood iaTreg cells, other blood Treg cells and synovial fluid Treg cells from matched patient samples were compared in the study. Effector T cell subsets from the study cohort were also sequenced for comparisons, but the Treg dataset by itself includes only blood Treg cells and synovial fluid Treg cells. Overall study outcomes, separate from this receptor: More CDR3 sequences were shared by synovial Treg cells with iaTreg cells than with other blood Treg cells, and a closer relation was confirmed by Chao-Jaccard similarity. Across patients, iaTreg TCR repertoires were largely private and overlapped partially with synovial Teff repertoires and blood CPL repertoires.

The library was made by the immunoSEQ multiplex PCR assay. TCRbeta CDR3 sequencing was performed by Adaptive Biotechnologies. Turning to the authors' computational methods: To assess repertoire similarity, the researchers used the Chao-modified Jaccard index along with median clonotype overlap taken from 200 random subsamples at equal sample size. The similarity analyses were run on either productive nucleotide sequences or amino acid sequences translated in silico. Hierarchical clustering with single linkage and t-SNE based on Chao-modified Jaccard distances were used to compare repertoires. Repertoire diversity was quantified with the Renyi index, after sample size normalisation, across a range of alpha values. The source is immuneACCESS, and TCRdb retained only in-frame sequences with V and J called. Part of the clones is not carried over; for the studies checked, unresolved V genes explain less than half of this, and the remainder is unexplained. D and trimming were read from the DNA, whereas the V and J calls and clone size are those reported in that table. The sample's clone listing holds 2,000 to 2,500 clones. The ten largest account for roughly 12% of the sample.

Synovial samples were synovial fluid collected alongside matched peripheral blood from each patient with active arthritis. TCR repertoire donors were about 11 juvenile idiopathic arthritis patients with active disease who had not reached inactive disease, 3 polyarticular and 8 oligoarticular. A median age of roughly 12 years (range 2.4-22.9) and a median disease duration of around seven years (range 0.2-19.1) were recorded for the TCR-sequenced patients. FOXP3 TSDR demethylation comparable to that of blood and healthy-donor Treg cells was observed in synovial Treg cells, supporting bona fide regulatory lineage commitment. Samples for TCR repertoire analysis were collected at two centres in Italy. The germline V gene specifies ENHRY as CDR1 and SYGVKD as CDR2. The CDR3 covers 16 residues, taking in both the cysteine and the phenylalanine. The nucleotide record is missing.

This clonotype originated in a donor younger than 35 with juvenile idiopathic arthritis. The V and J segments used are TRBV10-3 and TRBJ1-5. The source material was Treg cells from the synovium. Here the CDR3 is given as CAISELQSGSGQPQHF.